This is a list of T cell receptor beta chains from one sample in a study of T cell changes during pregnancy in multiple sclerosis. Sequenced by immunoSEQ multiplex PCR; TCRdb stores in-frame clones only, minus some. The sample carries under 85,000 clones, approximately 89% recorded once. Sequenced here: peripheral blood, sampled in the third trimester of pregnancy. The source of these receptors is a female donor in good health, enrolled as a control in a pregnancy study. CDR3s include the opening cysteine and the closing phenylalanine or tryptophan. Fields, in order: V gene, clone size, J gene, D gene, CDR3 DNA, CDR3 protein. D genes are given only for firm matches. Clone size appears in some rows only: once, few, many, or a class for an expanded clone.

V gene: TRBV4-2; clone size: -; J gene: TRBJ2-3; D gene: -; CDR3 DNA: TGTGCCAGCAGCCAAGGGAGGGGCACAGATACGCAGTATTTT; CDR3 protein: CASSQGRGTDTQYF
V gene: TRBV6-1; clone size: -; J gene: TRBJ1-1; D gene: -; CDR3 DNA: TGTGCCAGCAGTGAATCTGCGAGGTACACTGAAGCTTTCTTT; CDR3 protein: CASSESARYTEAFF
V gene: TRBV7-2; clone size: -; J gene: TRBJ2-4; D gene: TRBD2; CDR3 DNA: TGTGCCAGCAGCTCCGGGACTAGCGGGGGAGACATTCAGTACTTC; CDR3 protein: CASSSGTSGGDIQYF
V gene: TRBV28; clone size: -; J gene: TRBJ1-2; D gene: -; CDR3 DNA: TGTGCCAGCAGCTCCGGGACACTTAAGCTGTATGGCTACACCTTC; CDR3 protein: CASSSGTLKLYGYTF
V gene: TRBV18; clone size: -; J gene: TRBJ2-2; D gene: -; CDR3 DNA: TGTGCCAGCTCACGCCGGGAGTATAACACCGGGGAGCTGTTTTTT; CDR3 protein: CASSRREYNTGELFF
V gene: TRBV6-6; clone size: -; J gene: TRBJ2-1; D gene: -; CDR3 DNA: TGTGCCAGCAGCCCCCGAGAGCTGAGCTCCTACAATGAGCAGTTCTTC; CDR3 protein: CASSPRELSSYNEQFF
V gene: TRBV5-1; clone size: -; J gene: TRBJ1-2; D gene: -; CDR3 DNA: TGCGCCAGCAGCTTGGACGCGAACTATGGCTACACCTTC; CDR3 protein: CASSLDANYGYTF
V gene: TRBV28; clone size: -; J gene: TRBJ2-7; D gene: TRBD2; CDR3 DNA: TGTGCCAGCAGTACCCCGGGACTAGAGAGAAACGAGCAGTACTTC; CDR3 protein: CASSTPGLERNEQYF
V gene: TRBV18; clone size: -; J gene: TRBJ2-1; D gene: TRBD2; CDR3 DNA: TGTGCCAGCTCACCCGCGGGACTAGCGGGGGGAGGTGAGCAGTTCTTC; CDR3 protein: CASSPAGLAGGGEQFF
V gene: TRBV7-2; clone size: -; J gene: TRBJ2-5; D gene: -; CDR3 DNA: TGTGCCAGCAGCTTAGCCTCCGAAAGGGGGGAGACCCAGTACTTC; CDR3 protein: CASSLASERGETQYF
V gene: TRBV25-1; clone size: -; J gene: TRBJ2-2; D gene: TRBD1; CDR3 DNA: TGTGCCAGCAATCCGACAGGGGCGAGGACCGGGGAGCTGTTTTTT; CDR3 protein: CASNPTGARTGELFF
V gene: TRBV29-1; clone size: -; J gene: TRBJ2-3; D gene: TRBD2; CDR3 DNA: TGCAGCACACTAGCGGGGGGAACAGATACGCAGTATTTT; CDR3 protein: CSTLAGGTDTQYF
V gene: TRBV28; clone size: -; J gene: TRBJ1-6; D gene: -; CDR3 DNA: TGTGCCAGCAGTTTTCGAGGTTCACCCCTCCACTTT; CDR3 protein: CASSFRGSPLHF
V gene: TRBV5-1; clone size: -; J gene: TRBJ2-5; D gene: TRBD2; CDR3 DNA: TGCGCCAGCAGCCCCGGGACTAGCGGGGGGGTCCCCCAGGAGACCCAGTACTTC; CDR3 protein: CASSPGTSGGVPQETQYF
V gene: TRBV9; clone size: once; J gene: TRBJ1-1; D gene: TRBD1; CDR3 DNA: TGTGCCAGCAGAGGCCTGCAGGACAGGGTAGCTGAAGCTTTCTTT; CDR3 protein: CASRGLQDRVAEAFF
V gene: TRBV27; clone size: -; J gene: TRBJ1-2; D gene: -; CDR3 DNA: TGTGCCACTTTTTCGACCGGAGCTAACTATGGCTACACCTTC; CDR3 protein: CATFSTGANYGYTF
V gene: TRBV2; clone size: -; J gene: TRBJ1-1; D gene: -; CDR3 DNA: TGTGCCAGCAGTGATCCGACTGAAGCTTTCTTT; CDR3 protein: CASSDPTEAFF
V gene: TRBV7-9; clone size: -; J gene: TRBJ1-1; D gene: -; CDR3 DNA: TGTGCCAGCAGCAGTCCCCGCGGCCGAAACGAAGGGAACACTGAAGCTTTCTTT; CDR3 protein: CASSSPRGRNEGNTEAFF
V gene: TRBV28; clone size: -; J gene: TRBJ1-2; D gene: TRBD1; CDR3 DNA: TGTGCCAGCAGCGCCGGGACAGGGCAAGGCTACACCTTC; CDR3 protein: CASSAGTGQGYTF
V gene: TRBV11-3; clone size: -; J gene: TRBJ2-2; D gene: -; CDR3 DNA: TGTGCCAGCAGCCGCGGGACCCTAAACACCGGGGAGCTGTTTTTT; CDR3 protein: CASSRGTLNTGELFF
V gene: TRBV18; clone size: -; J gene: TRBJ1-1; D gene: -; CDR3 DNA: TGTGCCAGCTCACCACGGGGGGAAGGGACTGAAGCTTTCTTT; CDR3 protein: CASSPRGEGTEAFF
V gene: TRBV29-1; clone size: large; J gene: TRBJ1-2; D gene: TRBD1; CDR3 DNA: TGCAGCGTAGGACAGGGAGATCGTTCTTATGGCTACACCTTC; CDR3 protein: CSVGQGDRSYGYTF
V gene: TRBV2; clone size: -; J gene: TRBJ2-7; D gene: TRBD2; CDR3 DNA: TGTGCCAGCAGTGTTCCGGGACTAGCGAAAACCTACGAGCAGTACTTC; CDR3 protein: CASSVPGLAKTYEQYF
V gene: TRBV2; clone size: -; J gene: TRBJ1-3; D gene: -; CDR3 DNA: TGTGCCAGCAGTGAATTTGGGCTCTCTGGAAACACCATATATTTT; CDR3 protein: CASSEFGLSGNTIYF
V gene: TRBV7-2; clone size: -; J gene: TRBJ1-2; D gene: TRBD1; CDR3 DNA: TGTGCCAGCAGCTTAGGCCCCCCGACCATATGGACAGGGGATGGCTACACCTTC; CDR3 protein: CASSLGPPTIWTGDGYTF
V gene: TRBV6-1; clone size: -; J gene: TRBJ1-3; D gene: -; CDR3 DNA: TGTGCCAGTGAAACGGCTGGAAACACCATATATTTT; CDR3 protein: CASETAGNTIYF
V gene: TRBV4-2; clone size: -; J gene: TRBJ2-7; D gene: -; CDR3 DNA: TGTGCCAGCAACCTAGACACTACCTCCTACGAGCAGTACTTC; CDR3 protein: CASNLDTTSYEQYF
V gene: TRBV9; clone size: -; J gene: TRBJ1-4; D gene: TRBD1; CDR3 DNA: TGTGCCAGCAGCGTAGAGGGGACAGGTGAAAAACTGTTTTTT; CDR3 protein: CASSVEGTGEKLFF
V gene: TRBV4-3; clone size: once; J gene: TRBJ1-1; D gene: -; CDR3 DNA: TGCGCCAGCAGCTCACCCTTTGGGGCGAACACTGAAGCTTTCTTT; CDR3 protein: CASSSPFGANTEAFF
V gene: TRBV15; clone size: -; J gene: TRBJ1-2; D gene: -; CDR3 DNA: TGTGCCACCAGCAGAGAAGGACAGAGAGACTATGGCTACACCTTC; CDR3 protein: CATSREGQRDYGYTF
V gene: TRBV7-9; clone size: -; J gene: TRBJ2-5; D gene: -; CDR3 DNA: TGTGCCAGCAGCTTAGTAACTTACGAGGAGACCCAGTACTTC; CDR3 protein: CASSLVTYEETQYF
V gene: TRBV28; clone size: -; J gene: TRBJ1-6; D gene: -; CDR3 DNA: TGTGCCAGCAGTTTATCCAGGCAGTATAATTCACCCCTCCACTTT; CDR3 protein: CASSLSRQYNSPLHF
V gene: TRBV2; clone size: -; J gene: TRBJ2-1; D gene: TRBD2; CDR3 DNA: TGTGCCAGCAGCGTTACTAGCGGGGGGCCAAATGAGCAGTTCTTC; CDR3 protein: CASSVTSGGPNEQFF
V gene: TRBV2; clone size: -; J gene: TRBJ2-2; D gene: -; CDR3 DNA: TGTGCCAGCATGAGGAACGGGGAGCTGTTTTTT; CDR3 protein: CASMRNGELFF
V gene: TRBV6-5; clone size: -; J gene: TRBJ2-5; D gene: -; CDR3 DNA: TGTGCCAGCAGCCAACTAGGAGCTTTCCAAGAGACCCAGTACTTC; CDR3 protein: CASSQLGAFQETQYF
V gene: TRBV27; clone size: few; J gene: TRBJ1-6; D gene: TRBD1; CDR3 DNA: TGTGCCAGCAGGACAGGGTTCTCCTATAATTCACCCCTCCACTTT; CDR3 protein: CASRTGFSYNSPLHF
V gene: TRBV13; clone size: -; J gene: TRBJ1-2; D gene: -; CDR3 DNA: TGTGCCAGCAGCTTAGCGACAGGAACAAGCTTCTATGGCTACACCTTC; CDR3 protein: CASSLATGTSFYGYTF
V gene: TRBV29-1; clone size: -; J gene: TRBJ2-2; D gene: -; CDR3 DNA: TGCAGCGTTGAAGTCCACAAAAGACAGTCCGGGGAGCTGTTTTTT; CDR3 protein: CSVEVHKRQSGELFF
V gene: TRBV7-2; clone size: -; J gene: TRBJ1-3; D gene: -; CDR3 DNA: TGTGCCAGCAGCTTAGCCCTCTCTGGAAACACCATATATTTT; CDR3 protein: CASSLALSGNTIYF
V gene: TRBV6-5; clone size: -; J gene: TRBJ2-6; D gene: -; CDR3 DNA: TGTGCCAGCAGAACAGCTGGGGCCAACGTCCTGACTTTC; CDR3 protein: CASRTAGANVLTF
V gene: TRBV4-1; clone size: -; J gene: TRBJ2-7; D gene: TRBD1; CDR3 DNA: TGCGCCAGCAGCCCCGAGGGACAGGGGGTATTGTACGAGCAGTACTTC; CDR3 protein: CASSPEGQGVLYEQYF
V gene: TRBV15; clone size: -; J gene: TRBJ2-7; D gene: TRBD2; CDR3 DNA: TGTGCCACCAGCGCCTACTCTAGCGGGGGTGGCTACGAGCAGTACTTC; CDR3 protein: CATSAYSSGGGYEQYF
V gene: TRBV19; clone size: -; J gene: TRBJ2-7; D gene: -; CDR3 DNA: TGTGCCAGTAGTAAGGGGCTAGGGTCCTACGAGCAGTACTTC; CDR3 protein: CASSKGLGSYEQYF
V gene: TRBV9; clone size: -; J gene: TRBJ2-3; D gene: TRBD1; CDR3 DNA: TGTGCCAGCAGCGTAGGCCAGGGGGCAGATACGCAGTATTTT; CDR3 protein: CASSVGQGADTQYF
V gene: TRBV27; clone size: -; J gene: TRBJ1-2; D gene: TRBD1; CDR3 DNA: TGTGCCAGCAGTTTACGGGGACAGATCTATGGCTACACCTTC; CDR3 protein: CASSLRGQIYGYTF
V gene: TRBV4-3; clone size: -; J gene: TRBJ2-2; D gene: TRBD1; CDR3 DNA: TGCGCCAGCAGCCCCGGGACAGGGCGAACCGGGGAGCTGTTTTTT; CDR3 protein: CASSPGTGRTGELFF
V gene: TRBV7-8; clone size: -; J gene: TRBJ2-5; D gene: -; CDR3 DNA: TGTGCCAGCAGCCTGTTATTCCAAGAGACCCAGTACTTC; CDR3 protein: CASSLLFQETQYF
V gene: TRBV2; clone size: -; J gene: TRBJ2-2; D gene: -; CDR3 DNA: TGTGCCAGCAGGAAGGGTTGGGAGGCCGGGGAGCTGTTTTTT; CDR3 protein: CASRKGWEAGELFF
V gene: TRBV6-5; clone size: once; J gene: TRBJ2-1; D gene: -; CDR3 DNA: TGTGCCAGCAGACCCACCGGGTCGTCTGAGCAGTTCTTC; CDR3 protein: CASRPTGSSEQFF
V gene: TRBV10-3; clone size: -; J gene: TRBJ1-2; D gene: -; CDR3 DNA: TGTGCCATCAGTGAGGGCCCTCACACAGTCAACTATGGCTACACCTTC; CDR3 protein: CAISEGPHTVNYGYTF
V gene: TRBV7-9; clone size: -; J gene: TRBJ1-2; D gene: -; CDR3 DNA: TGTGCCAGCAGCACCCGGGACACCTACTATGGCTACACCTTC; CDR3 protein: CASSTRDTYYGYTF
V gene: TRBV11-1; clone size: -; J gene: TRBJ2-7; D gene: -; CDR3 DNA: TGTGCCAGCAGTGCGGGGTTGGCCTACGAGCAGTACTTC; CDR3 protein: CASSAGLAYEQYF
V gene: TRBV5-1; clone size: -; J gene: TRBJ2-3; D gene: -; CDR3 DNA: TGCGCCAGCAGCTTGGGCCAAAGCAGCGGCGATACGCAGTATTTT; CDR3 protein: CASSLGQSSGDTQYF
V gene: TRBV4-1; clone size: -; J gene: TRBJ2-1; D gene: -; CDR3 DNA: TGCGCCAGCAGGAGAGGGAATGAGCAGTTCTTC; CDR3 protein: CASRRGNEQFF
V gene: TRBV10-2; clone size: -; J gene: TRBJ2-7; D gene: TRBD2; CDR3 DNA: TGCGCCAGCAGTGAGTCGAGACTAGCGGTAACCTACGAGCAGTACTTC; CDR3 protein: CASSESRLAVTYEQYF